This record covers a single T cell receptor beta chain. The germline gives CDR1 SGHRS, CDR2 YFSETQ. The CDR3 is 14 amino acids. Trimming cost V 3 bases and J 8 bases, with 16 bases left between them. Here immunoSEQ multiplex PCR was the method, and the copy in TCRdb shows in-frame clones only, minus some. This sample has 25,000 to 35,000 clones, with approximately 84% found just once. These data are taken from a study of blood T cell repertoires in COVID-19. The source material was peripheral blood. J is TRBJ2-3 and V is TRBV5-1; possible D gene TRBD2, 7 bases. This clonotype originated in a man aged 65 to 85 with active COVID-19. The CDR3 region is CASSSGGPQGTQYF. The DNA of the CDR3 is TGCGCCAGCAGCTCGGGGGGACCACAGGGTACGCAGTATTTT.